This T cell receptor beta chain was documented in a study of post-analysis software for immune sequencing data. The study, taken as a whole, reports: Those with multiple sclerosis, the patient group, showed significantly lower normalized Chao1 diversity than controls.

Worth noting for this clonotype: The antigen is undetermined.

The library was made from cDNA and included unique molecular identifiers. TCRdb independently ran MiXCR on the PCR reads; one entry per CDR3 protein. The profile shows about 500,000 distinct CDR3 sequences, under 55% of them singletons. Sequencing was done on a sample of blood. This clonotype originated in a girl between 10 and 17 years old with multiple sclerosis.

This CDR3 reads CASTMTSGRAPDTQYF. For the CDR3, the DNA is TGTGCCAGCACCATGACTAGCGGGAGGGCCCCCGATACGCAGTATTTT. This rearrangement joins TRBV12-3 or TRBV12-4 to TRBJ2-3; 14 positions match TRBD2. The CDR3 has 16 amino acids. The V and J ends lost 7 bases and 6 bases, in that order; junction bases with no gene match: 9.